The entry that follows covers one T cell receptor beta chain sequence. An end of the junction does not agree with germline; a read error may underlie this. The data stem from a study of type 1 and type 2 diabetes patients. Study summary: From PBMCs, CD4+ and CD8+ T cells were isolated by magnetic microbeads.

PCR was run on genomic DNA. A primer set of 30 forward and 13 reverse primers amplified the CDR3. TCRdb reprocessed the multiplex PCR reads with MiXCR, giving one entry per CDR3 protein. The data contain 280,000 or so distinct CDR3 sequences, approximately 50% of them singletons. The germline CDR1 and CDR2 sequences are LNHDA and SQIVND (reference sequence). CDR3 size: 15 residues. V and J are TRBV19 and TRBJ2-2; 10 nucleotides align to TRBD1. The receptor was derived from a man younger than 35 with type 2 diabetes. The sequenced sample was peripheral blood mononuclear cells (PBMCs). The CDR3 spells CASNGQGGNTEELFF. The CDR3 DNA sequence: TGTGCCAGTAATGGACAGGGGGGGAACACCGAGGAGCTGTTTTTT.